The clone carrying this T cell receptor (beta chain) has only one observation. Its specificity is unknown. One entry per CDR3 protein results from TCRdb running MiXCR on the 5' RACE reads. The sample holds about 350,000 distinct CDR3 sequences; approximately 13% are singletons and the top ten take 22%. CDR3 length equals 15 residues. The V end was cut by 4 bases, the J end by 4 bases, with 13 bases between. Germline CDR1 is SGHAT and CDR2 is FQNNGV. This entry comes from a study of T-cell memory formation after mild COVID-19. Study findings and constraints: CD4+ contracting clones lay mainly in CM and EM, CD8+ ones in EMRA. A second wave of clones peaked on day 37, and their SARS-CoV-2 specificity went unconfirmed.

This chain joins TRBV11-2 and TRBJ2-2, with TRBD1 as a possible D gene (6 bases). This TCR derives from a man aged 18 to 29 who had mild COVID-19 (a few samples of this study predate the infection). Cell type and time point are not known. Input material: PBMCs or a T cell subset sorted from them (not recorded which). The CDR3 sequence is CASSSHRVRTGELFF. In DNA, the CDR3 is TGTGCCAGCAGCTCCCACAGGGTTCGCACCGGGGAGCTGTTTTTT.